These 22 T cell receptor beta chains were all obtained from the same sample, sequenced in a study of blood T cell repertoires in COVID-19. Only in-frame clones appear in the TCRdb table, and some are missing; sequencing was by immunoSEQ multiplex PCR. The sample lists about 180,000 clones, approximately 92% occurring once. Sequencing input: PBMCs or T cells enriched from blood (not recorded which). The receptors originated from a woman aged 40 to 50 with acute COVID-19.

The chain carries TRBV28 and TRBJ2-7; D is uncertain. The V end lost 6 bases, the J end lost 0 bases, and 9 bases lay between the germline ends. The germline gives CDR1 MDHEN, CDR2 SYDVKM. The length of the CDR3 is 13 residues. CDR3 DNA sequence: TGTGCCAGCAGAACAGTTGTCTCCTACGAGCAGTACTTC. Translation: CASRTVVSYEQYF.

This rearrangement joins TRBV9 to TRBJ2-2; 9 positions agree with TRBD1. V shed 0 bases, J shed 3 bases, and the junction held 6 bases outside the gene matches. Germline CDR1 reads SGDLS; CDR2 reads YYNGEE. The CDR3 contains 17 residues. The CDR3 sequence: CASSVDRDRVDTGELFF. The DNA for the CDR3 is TGTGCCAGCAGCGTAGATCGGGACAGGGTGGACACCGGGGAGCTGTTTTTT. Full variable domain (outside the CDR3, taken from reference TRBV9 and TRBJ2-2): DSGVTQTPKHLITATGQRVTLRCSPRSGDLSVYWYQQSLDQGLQFLIQYYNGEERAKGNILERFSAQQFPDLHSELNLSSLELGDSALYFCASSVDRDRVDTGELFFGEGSRLTVL.

The J gene is TRBJ1-1, the V gene TRBV15; TRBD1 might be the D (6 bases). Germline values: CDR1 LNHNV, CDR2 YYDKDF (reference sequence). V lost 0 bases and J lost 1, with 12 bases in between. The CDR3 is 16 amino acids. The CDR3 DNA reads TGTGCCACCAGCAGAGATTATGGCAGGGGGAACACTGAAGCTTTCTTT. As protein: CATSRDYGRGNTEAFF.

V and J are TRBV6-2 or TRBV6-3 and TRBJ2-1, with TRBD2 matching 8 bases. Germline CDR1 is MNHEY and CDR2 is SVGEGT. Unmatched junction bases numbered 10, after V lost 0 bases and J lost 6 bases. The CDR3 runs to 17 residues. This CDR3 reads CASSYSSPGLVINEQFF. CDR3 bases: TGTGCCAGCAGTTACTCGTCCCCGGGACTAGTAATCAATGAGCAGTTCTTC.

The chain has TRBV3-1 (or the pseudogene TRBV3-2) and TRBJ2-1, with TRBD2 matching over 8 bases. From germline, CDR1 is LGHDT and CDR2 YNNKEL (reference sequence). Losses at the gene ends were 5 bases for V and 1 base for J; bases not matched to a gene: 7. The CDR3 length is 16 residues. The CDR3 sequence: CASSKNGGESYNEQFF. CDR3 DNA sequence: TGTGCCAGCAGCAAAAACGGGGGGGAATCCTACAATGAGCAGTTCTTC.

The V gene is TRBV9, the J gene TRBJ2-2; tentatively, D is TRBD2 (6 bases). V dropped 3 bases and J dropped 2 bases, with 8 bases sitting between them. This CDR3 spans 14 amino acids. The germline gives CDR1 SGDLS, CDR2 YYNGEE. For the CDR3, the DNA is TGTGCCAGCAGCGGTGGACTAAACACCGGGGAGCTGTTTTTT. This translates into CASSGGLNTGELFF.

J is TRBJ1-6 and V is TRBV19, with a weak D call TRBD1 (6 bases). V shed 7 bases and J shed 7 bases, with 11 bases lying between them. The CDR3 runs 13 residues. CDR1 and CDR2 from the germline V gene are LNHDA and SQIVND (reference sequence). The CDR3 sequence is CASKDRQNSPLHF. Here the CDR3 DNA reads TGTGCCAGTAAAGACAGGCAGAATTCACCCCTCCACTTT.

This clone appeared a single time. J is TRBJ2-6 and V is TRBV5-1; D is possibly TRBD2 (6 bases). Germline values: CDR1 SGHRS, CDR2 YFSETQ. V was pared by 5 bases and J by 0 bases, with 15 bases between. CDR3 length: 17 residues. The CDR3 nucleotides read TGCGCCAGCAGTCATTTCTTGGGGGGCTCTGGGGCCAACGTCCTGACTTTC. This sequence encodes CASSHFLGGSGANVLTF.

In the case of this clone: The sample holds other DNA sequences that translate to the same CDR3. This chain joins TRBV6-5 and TRBJ2-3; 10 bases line up with TRBD1. Germline CDR1 is MNHEY and CDR2 is SVGAGI. The CDR3 runs 15 residues. The V segment lost 6 bases and the J segment 4 bases; nucleotides outside the gene matches: 7. The CDR3 DNA reads as TGTGCCAGCAGCCTCAGACAGGGGGCCGCAGATACGCAGTATTTT. The encoded protein is CASSLRQGAADTQYF.

V is TRBV7-8 and J is TRBJ1-6; no clear D gene. The V end was cut by 4 bases, the J end by 8 bases, with 21 bases between. Looked up from germline, CDR1 is SGHVS and CDR2 is FQNEAQ. CDR3 length: 17 residues. The CDR3 region has the DNA TGTGCCAGCAGCTCTCGGAGAGAGGGCTGGGGTTATTCACCCCTCCACTTT. It specifies CASSSRREGWGYSPLHF.

V and J are TRBV4-3 and TRBJ1-1; D ambiguous. The CDR3 loop spans 15 amino acids. V was shortened by 0 bases and J by 1 base, with 9 bases between the two germline ends. Germline V gene sequence: CDR1 LGHNA, CDR2 YSLEER. CDR3 in amino acids: CASSQDRRENTEAFF. The CDR3 DNA reads TGCGCCAGCAGCCAAGATCGGCGGGAGAACACTGAAGCTTTCTTT.

The gene calls are TRBV28 and TRBJ2-7, with TRBD1 as a possible D gene (6 bases). V was cut by 3 bases and J by 3 bases, with 12 bases left in between. Germline lookup yields CDR1 MDHEN and CDR2 SYDVKM. The CDR3 is 14 amino acids. The CDR3: CASSFPGQSYEQYF. In nucleotides, the CDR3 is TGTGCCAGCAGTTTCCCTGGACAGAGCTACGAGCAGTACTTC. Filled out from reference TRBV28 and TRBJ2-7, the complete variable domain reads DVKVTQSSRYLVKRTGEKVFLECVQDMDHENMFWYRQDPGLGLRLIYFSYDVKMKEKGDIPEGYSVSREKKERFSLILESASTNQTSMYLCASSFPGQSYEQYFGPGTRLTVT.

The chain couples TRBV11-2 to TRBJ2-5, with 9 bases matching TRBD1. Germline lookup yields CDR1 SGHAT and CDR2 FQNNGV. This CDR3 has 15 amino acids. V was pared by 2 bases and J by 5 bases, with 6 bases of the junction left unmatched. The CDR3 region is CASSLMTGGRETQYF. CDR3 nucleotides: TGTGCCAGCAGCTTAATGACAGGGGGTCGGGAGACCCAGTACTTC. Full variable domain (outside the CDR3, taken from reference TRBV11-2 and TRBJ2-5): EAGVAQSPRYKIIEKRQSVAFWCNPISGHATLYWYQQILGQGPKLLIQFQNNGVVDDSQLPKDRFSAERLKGVDSTLKIQPAKLEDSAVYLCASSLMTGGRETQYFGPGTRLLVL.

This chain uses TRBV7-3 with TRBJ2-7, with 7 nucleotides matching TRBD1. Unmatched junction bases numbered 2, after V lost 1 base and J lost 5 bases. The germline V gene has CDR1 SGHTA and CDR2 FQGTGA. The CDR3 is 13 amino acids. The CDR3 is CASSLNRGDEQYF. CDR3 bases: TGTGCCAGCAGCTTAAACAGGGGCGACGAGCAGTACTTC.

The chain employs TRBV28 and TRBJ2-6, with 7 bases that match TRBD2. The length of the CDR3 is 16 residues. The V gene's germline CDR1 is MDHEN and CDR2 SYDVKM. V lost 5 bases and J lost 2; bases outside the gene matches: 6. The CDR3 spells CASSRLARAGANVLTF. CDR3 sequence (DNA): TGTGCCAGCAGTCGACTAGCTAGAGCTGGGGCCAACGTCCTGACTTTC.

This clone was observed a few times. The chain is built from TRBV11-2 and TRBJ1-5; 8 bases are shared with TRBD1. Germline lookup yields CDR1 SGHAT and CDR2 FQNNGV. V was pared by 5 bases and J by 11 bases, with 14 bases of the junction left unmatched. The CDR3 has 15 residues. For the CDR3, the DNA is TGTGCCAGCAGCCTCGAACCGACAGGGGCTTTGGCCCAGCATTTT. Residues: CASSLEPTGALAQHF.

The chain joins TRBV28 to TRBJ2-7, with a weak D call TRBD1 (5 bases). The CDR3 contains 17 residues. With 2 bases removed from V and 0 bases from J, the gap between germline ends came to 17 bases. Germline values: CDR1 MDHEN, CDR2 SYDVKM. The CDR3 bases are TGTGCCAGCAGTTTACGGACAAGTGGGTCGATCTCCTACGAGCAGTACTTC. Protein sequence: CASSLRTSGSISYEQYF.

This sequence joins TRBV9 and TRBJ2-7; 8 nucleotides match TRBD2. Germline trimming cut 2 bases from V and 7 bases from J; bases unmatched to any gene: 8. This CDR3 is 14 amino acids long. Germline CDR1 reads SGDLS; CDR2 reads YYNGEE. The CDR3 sequence: CASSVLAGGVEQYF. The CDR3 nucleotides read TGTGCCAGCAGCGTCCTCGCGGGGGGAGTGGAGCAGTACTTC.

The chain links TRBV4-2 to TRBJ2-3, with 15 bases identical to TRBD2. This CDR3 comprises 17 residues. Germline V gene sequence: CDR1 LGHNA, CDR2 YNFKEQ. The V segment lost 1 base and the J segment 3 bases; nucleotides outside the gene matches: 2. The CDR3 spells CASSQGTSGRATDTQYF. In nucleotides, the CDR3 is TGTGCCAGCAGCCAAGGGACTAGCGGGAGGGCGACAGATACGCAGTATTTT.

This chain links TRBV24-1 with TRBJ2-5; 8 nucleotides align to TRBD2. This CDR3 is built from 12 residues. V gave up 7 bases and J gave up 4 bases; unmatched junction bases: 1. Germline CDR1 reads KGHDR; CDR2 reads SFDVKD. The CDR3 protein is CATRGLGETQYF. In nucleotides, the CDR3 is TGTGCCACCAGGGGACTAGGAGAGACCCAGTACTTC.

The chain joins TRBV5-8 to TRBJ2-1; D is perhaps TRBD1 (6 bases). This CDR3 contains 18 residues. The V gene's germline CDR1 is SGHTS and CDR2 YDEGEE. Trimming pared 2 bases from V and 4 bases from J, leaving 22 bases between. This CDR3 is CASSLFYPQGATYNEQFF. In DNA form, the CDR3 reads TGTGCCAGCAGCTTATTTTATCCACAGGGAGCGACATACAATGAGCAGTTCTTC.

The CDR3 protein is CASSVGDRPRIGSAPYNEQFF. In DNA, the CDR3 is TGTGCCAGCAGCGTAGGCGACCGCCCAAGAATAGGGAGTGCCCCCTACAATGAGCAGTTCTTC. This chain joins TRBV9 and TRBJ2-1; D might be TRBD2 (5 bases). The CDR3 is made up of 21 amino acids. The V and J ends lost 0 bases and 2 bases respectively, with 27 bases between them. CDR1 and CDR2 from the germline V gene are SGDLS and YYNGEE.